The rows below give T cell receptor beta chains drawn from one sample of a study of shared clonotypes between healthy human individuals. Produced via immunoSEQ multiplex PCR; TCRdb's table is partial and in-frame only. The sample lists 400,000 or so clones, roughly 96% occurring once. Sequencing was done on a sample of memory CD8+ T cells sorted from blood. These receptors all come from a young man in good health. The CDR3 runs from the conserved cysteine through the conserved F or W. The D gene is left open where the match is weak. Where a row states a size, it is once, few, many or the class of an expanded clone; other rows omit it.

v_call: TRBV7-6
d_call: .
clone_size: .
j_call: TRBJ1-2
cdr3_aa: CASSLAGDYGYTF
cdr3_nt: TGTGCCAGCAGCTTAGCAGGGGACTATGGCTACACCTTC

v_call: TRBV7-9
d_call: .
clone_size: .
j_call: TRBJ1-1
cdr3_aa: CASSFEGGYTEAFF
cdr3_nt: TGTGCCAGCAGCTTTGAAGGGGGATACACTGAAGCTTTCTTT

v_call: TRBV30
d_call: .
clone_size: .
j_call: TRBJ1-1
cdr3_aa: CAWSPQLNTEAFF
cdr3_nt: TGTGCCTGGAGTCCCCAGCTGAACACTGAAGCTTTCTTT

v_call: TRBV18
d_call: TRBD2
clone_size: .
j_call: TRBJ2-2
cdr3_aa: CASSLSVPGLANTGELFF
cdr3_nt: TGTGCCAGCTCCCTCTCGGTACCGGGACTAGCTAACACCGGGGAGCTGTTTTTT

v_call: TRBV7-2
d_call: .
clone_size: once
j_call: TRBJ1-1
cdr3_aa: CASSLRGLAAVTEAFF
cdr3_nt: TGTGCCAGCAGCCTCAGGGGCCTCGCCGCGGTCACTGAAGCTTTCTTT

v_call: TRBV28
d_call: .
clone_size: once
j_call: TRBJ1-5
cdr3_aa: CATSWGQVLNQPQHF
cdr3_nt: TGTGCCACCTCATGGGGGCAGGTCCTTAATCAGCCCCAGCATTTT

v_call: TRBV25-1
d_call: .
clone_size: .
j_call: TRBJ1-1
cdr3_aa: CASSEWYRDHTEAFF
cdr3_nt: TGTGCCAGCAGTGAATGGTACAGGGACCACACTGAAGCTTTCTTT

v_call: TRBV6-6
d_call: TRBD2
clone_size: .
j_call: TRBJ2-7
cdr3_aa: CASSYQVSGRLYEQYF
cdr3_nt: TGTGCCAGCAGTTACCAGGTGAGCGGGAGGCTATACGAGCAGTACTTC

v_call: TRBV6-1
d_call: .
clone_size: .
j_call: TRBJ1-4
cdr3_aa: CASSEGRKFATNEKLFF
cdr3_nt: TGTGCCAGCAGTGAGGGCAGGAAATTCGCAACTAATGAAAAACTGTTTTTT

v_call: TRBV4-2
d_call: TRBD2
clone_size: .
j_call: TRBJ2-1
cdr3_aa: CASSRLGTSGRGNNEQFF
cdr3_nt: TGTGCCAGCAGCCGCCTCGGGACTAGCGGGAGGGGGAACAATGAGCAGTTCTTC

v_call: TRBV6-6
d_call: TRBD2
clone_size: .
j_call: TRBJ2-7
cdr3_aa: CASSRTSAYEQYF
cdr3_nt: TGTGCCAGCAGTCGGACTAGCGCCTACGAGCAGTACTTC

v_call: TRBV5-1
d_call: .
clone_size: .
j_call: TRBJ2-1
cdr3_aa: CASSLGWSENEQFF
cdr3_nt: TGCGCCAGCAGCCTGGGGTGGAGCGAGAATGAGCAGTTCTTC

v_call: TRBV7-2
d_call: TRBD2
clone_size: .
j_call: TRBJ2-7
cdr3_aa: CASSLAREGLGEQYF
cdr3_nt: TGTGCCAGCAGCCTTGCTCGGGAGGGCCTTGGAGAGCAGTACTTC

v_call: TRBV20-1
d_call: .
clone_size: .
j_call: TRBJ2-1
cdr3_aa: CSASRSEQFF
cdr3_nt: TGCAGTGCCTCTAGGAGTGAGCAGTTCTTC

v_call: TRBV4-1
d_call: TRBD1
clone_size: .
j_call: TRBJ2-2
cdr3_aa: CASSWTGDTGELFF
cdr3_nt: TGCGCCAGCAGCTGGACAGGCGACACCGGGGAGCTGTTTTTT

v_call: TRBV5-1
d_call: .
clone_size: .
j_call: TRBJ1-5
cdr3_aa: CASSLDNNQPQHF
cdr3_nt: TGCGCCAGCAGCTTGGACAACAATCAGCCCCAGCATTTT

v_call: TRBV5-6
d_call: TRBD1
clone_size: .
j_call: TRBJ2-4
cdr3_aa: CASKDRSKNIQYF
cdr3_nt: TGTGCCAGCAAGGACAGGTCCAAAAACATTCAGTACTTC

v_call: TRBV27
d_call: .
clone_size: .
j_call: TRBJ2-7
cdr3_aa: CASSFTGGAEQYF
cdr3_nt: TGTGCCAGCAGTTTCACAGGGGGGGCCGAGCAGTACTTC

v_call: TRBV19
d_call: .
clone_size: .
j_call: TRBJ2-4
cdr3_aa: CASSISGVGKNIQYF
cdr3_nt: TGTGCCAGTAGTATTTCCGGCGTCGGCAAAAACATTCAGTACTTC

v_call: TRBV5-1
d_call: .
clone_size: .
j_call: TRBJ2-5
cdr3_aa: CASSSDLTETQYF
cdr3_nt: TGCGCCAGCAGCTCGGACCTAACGGAGACCCAGTACTTC

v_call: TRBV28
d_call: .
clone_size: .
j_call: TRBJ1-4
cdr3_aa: CASSYRAYNEKLFF
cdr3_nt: TGTGCCAGCAGTTACCGGGCCTATAATGAAAAACTGTTTTTT

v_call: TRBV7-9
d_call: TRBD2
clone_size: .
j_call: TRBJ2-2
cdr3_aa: CASSPGLAALGGELFF
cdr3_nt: TGTGCCAGCAGCCCGGGACTAGCGGCCCTAGGGGGGGAGCTGTTTTTT

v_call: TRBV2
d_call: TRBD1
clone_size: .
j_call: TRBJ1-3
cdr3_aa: CASSEGRTGGGNTIYF
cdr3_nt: TGTGCCAGCAGTGAAGGGCGGACAGGGGGCGGAAACACCATATATTTT

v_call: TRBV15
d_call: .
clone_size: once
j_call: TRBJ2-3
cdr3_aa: CATSRDLRRPTDTQYF
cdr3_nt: TGTGCCACCAGCAGAGACCTGAGGCGTCCCACAGATACGCAGTATTTT

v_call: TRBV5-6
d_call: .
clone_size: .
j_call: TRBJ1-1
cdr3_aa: CASSLLGSDTEAFF
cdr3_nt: TGTGCCAGCAGCTTGTTAGGGAGCGACACTGAAGCTTTCTTT

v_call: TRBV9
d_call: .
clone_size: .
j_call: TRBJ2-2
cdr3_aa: CASSVGDIGELFF
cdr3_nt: TGTGCCAGCAGCGTGGGAGATATCGGGGAGCTGTTTTTT

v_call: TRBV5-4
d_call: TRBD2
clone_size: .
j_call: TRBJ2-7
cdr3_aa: CASSLTSGGYEQYF
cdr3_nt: TGTGCCAGCAGCTTGACTAGCGGAGGCTACGAGCAGTACTTC

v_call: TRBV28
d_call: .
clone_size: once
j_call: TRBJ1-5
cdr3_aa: CASSSQNQPQHF
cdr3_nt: TGTGCCAGCAGTTCTCAGAATCAGCCCCAGCATTTT

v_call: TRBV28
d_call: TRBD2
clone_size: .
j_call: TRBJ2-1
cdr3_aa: CASSFLQGTSGRNEQFF
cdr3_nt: TGTGCCAGCAGTTTTCTACAAGGGACTAGCGGGAGGAATGAGCAGTTCTTC

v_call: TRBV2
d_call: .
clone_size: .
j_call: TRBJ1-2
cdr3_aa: CASRLGQRYGYTF
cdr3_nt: TGTGCCAGCAGGCTCGGACAGCGCTATGGCTACACCTTC

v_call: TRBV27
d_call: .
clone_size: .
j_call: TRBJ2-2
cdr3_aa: CASSPVRGPTGELFF
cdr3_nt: TGTGCCAGCAGTCCAGTGCGGGGCCCCACCGGGGAGCTGTTTTTT